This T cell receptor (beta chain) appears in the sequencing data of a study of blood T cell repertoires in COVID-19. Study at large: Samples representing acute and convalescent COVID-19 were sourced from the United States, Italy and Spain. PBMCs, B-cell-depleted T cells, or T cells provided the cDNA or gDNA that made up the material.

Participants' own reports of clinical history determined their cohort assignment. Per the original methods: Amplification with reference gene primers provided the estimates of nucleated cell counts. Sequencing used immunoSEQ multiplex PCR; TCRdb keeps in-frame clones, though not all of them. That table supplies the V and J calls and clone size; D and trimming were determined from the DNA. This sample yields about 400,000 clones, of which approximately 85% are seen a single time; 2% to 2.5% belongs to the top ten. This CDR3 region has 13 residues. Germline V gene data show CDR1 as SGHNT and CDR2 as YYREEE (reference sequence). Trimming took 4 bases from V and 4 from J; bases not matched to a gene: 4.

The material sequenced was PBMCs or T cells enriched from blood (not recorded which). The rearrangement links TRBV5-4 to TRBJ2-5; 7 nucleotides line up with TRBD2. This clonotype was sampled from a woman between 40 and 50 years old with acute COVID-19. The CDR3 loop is CASSRGDSETQYF. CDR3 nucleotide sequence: TGTGCCAGCAGCCGGGGGGATTCAGAGACCCAGTACTTC. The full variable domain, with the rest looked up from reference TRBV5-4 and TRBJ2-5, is ETGVTQSPTHLIKTRGQQVTLRCSSQSGHNTVSWYQQALGQGPQFIFQYYREEENGRGNFPPRFSGLQFPNYSSELNVNALELDDSALYLCASSRGDSETQYFGPGTRLLVL.